What follows describes a single T cell receptor beta chain. The table came from immunoSEQ multiplex PCR; TCRdb's copy has only in-frame clones and leaves some out. This sample has some 400,000 clones, with more than 75% found just once. This sample is part of a study of blood T cell repertoires in COVID-19. This TCR derives from a man aged 25 to 40 who had recovered from COVID-19. Sequenced sample: PBMCs or T cells enriched from blood (not recorded which).

The CDR3: CASSGGSYTEAFF. The CDR3 bases are TGTGCCAGCAGTGGAGGGAGTTACACTGAAGCTTTCTTT. The rearrangement joins TRBV12-3 or TRBV12-4 to TRBJ1-1; D call uncertain. V shed 5 bases and J shed 3 bases, with 10 bases lying between them. This CDR3 has 13 residues.